This T cell receptor beta chain was identified during a study of blood T cell repertoires in COVID-19. This CDR3 contains 15 residues. Germline lookup yields CDR1 SQVTM and CDR2 ANQGSEA. The V gene end was trimmed by 0 bases and the J gene end by 6 bases; junction bases not matched to a gene: 9. Sequenced by immunoSEQ multiplex PCR; TCRdb stores in-frame clones only, minus some. The sample has around 140,000 clones; about four fifths are singletons. The chain has TRBV29-1 and TRBJ2-3; 7 nucleotides match TRBD1. The sample was peripheral blood. The origin of this receptor is an older woman with active or convalescent COVID-19. The CDR3 sequence: CSVEDQPGGSDTQYF. The CDR3 DNA reads TGCAGCGTTGAAGATCAGCCAGGGGGATCGGATACGCAGTATTTT.